These T cell receptor beta chains were read from a single sample in a study of a mutant IDH1 vaccine in newly diagnosed glioma. The assay was immunoSEQ multiplex PCR, and TCRdb's table has in-frame clones only and misses some. Of around 40,000 clones listed, about 88% were seen once; the top ten hold about 2.2%. Antigens for these TCRs are unknown. Sequences were derived from PBMCs, sampled from a glioma patient whose treatment included an IDH1 peptide vaccine. These receptors all stem from a woman under 30 with glioma. Some clones in this sample may be carry-over from other donors' samples. Both conserved end residues are part of each CDR3. D genes are given only for firm matches. Rows may omit the clone size; those that give it use once, few, many or a size class.

j_call: TRBJ2-7
d_call: -
v_call: TRBV6-1
clone_size: -
cdr3_nt: TGTGCCAGCAGTGGTATGAACTACGAGCAGTACTTC
cdr3_aa: CASSGMNYEQYF

j_call: TRBJ2-1
d_call: -
v_call: TRBV21-1
clone_size: -
cdr3_nt: TGTGCCAGCTGCCTGTACCTGACCTACAATGAGCAGTTCTTC
cdr3_aa: CASCLYLTYNEQFF

j_call: TRBJ1-2
d_call: -
v_call: TRBV11-2
clone_size: -
cdr3_nt: TGTGCCAGCAGCCCCATGAGGGAGGGCTATGGCTACACCTTC
cdr3_aa: CASSPMREGYGYTF

j_call: TRBJ2-2
d_call: -
v_call: TRBV27
clone_size: -
cdr3_nt: TGTGCCAGCAGTTCCCGCGCGGGCCGGGCTCTTCCCGGGGAGCTGTTTTTT
cdr3_aa: CASSSRAGRALPGELFF

j_call: TRBJ2-2
d_call: -
v_call: TRBV25-1
clone_size: -
cdr3_nt: TGTGCCAGCAGCCATTCGGATGGGGGGAGTACCGGGGAGCTGTTTTTT
cdr3_aa: CASSHSDGGSTGELFF

j_call: TRBJ1-2
d_call: -
v_call: TRBV14
clone_size: -
cdr3_nt: TGTGCCAGCAGCCATTTTCAGAGCCAAGGCTACACCTTC
cdr3_aa: CASSHFQSQGYTF

j_call: TRBJ1-2
d_call: -
v_call: TRBV19
clone_size: -
cdr3_nt: TGTGCCAGTAGTGCAACAGCCGGCTATGGCTACACCTTC
cdr3_aa: CASSATAGYGYTF

j_call: TRBJ2-7
d_call: -
v_call: TRBV4-1
clone_size: -
cdr3_nt: TGCGCCAGCAGCCCCCAGGGGGGCACCTCCTACGAGCAGTACTTC
cdr3_aa: CASSPQGGTSYEQYF

j_call: TRBJ2-7
d_call: TRBD2
v_call: TRBV7-9
clone_size: -
cdr3_nt: TGTGCCAGCAGGCCCTCCGCGGGGGGGTCCTACGAGCAGTACTTC
cdr3_aa: CASRPSAGGSYEQYF

j_call: TRBJ2-2
d_call: TRBD2
v_call: TRBV13
clone_size: -
cdr3_nt: TGTGCCAGCAGCTTAGGCGGAGCGGGGGGCCGTGAGGAGCTGTTTTTT
cdr3_aa: CASSLGGAGGREELFF

j_call: TRBJ1-1
d_call: -
v_call: TRBV14
clone_size: few
cdr3_nt: TGTGCCAGCAGCCAAACCCTCGGATTGACTGAAGCTTTCTTT
cdr3_aa: CASSQTLGLTEAFF

j_call: TRBJ2-7
d_call: TRBD1
v_call: TRBV5-6
clone_size: -
cdr3_nt: TGTGCCAGCAGCTCTCTGGACAGGGCGGCCTACGAGCAGTACTTC
cdr3_aa: CASSSLDRAAYEQYF

j_call: TRBJ2-7
d_call: -
v_call: TRBV7-2
clone_size: -
cdr3_nt: TGTGCCAGCAGCTTACAAGCGGGTCCTGGGTACGAGCAGTACTTC
cdr3_aa: CASSLQAGPGYEQYF

j_call: TRBJ2-5
d_call: -
v_call: TRBV11-3
clone_size: -
cdr3_nt: TGTGCCAGCAGCTTACATCGGGTAGGGACCCAGTACTTC
cdr3_aa: CASSLHRVGTQYF

j_call: TRBJ2-1
d_call: -
v_call: TRBV19
clone_size: -
cdr3_nt: TGTGCCAGTAGTTTTGGCAGGGAGTCATCCTACAATGAGCAGTTCTTC
cdr3_aa: CASSFGRESSYNEQFF

j_call: TRBJ2-2
d_call: -
v_call: TRBV5-1
clone_size: -
cdr3_nt: TGCGCCAGCATCGAAGGGACTCTTTTTAACGGGGAGCTGTTTTTT
cdr3_aa: CASIEGTLFNGELFF

j_call: TRBJ1-2
d_call: -
v_call: TRBV5-4
clone_size: -
cdr3_nt: TGTGCTTTCCGCTCGGGGGCCGACTATGGCTACACCTTC
cdr3_aa: CAFRSGADYGYTF

j_call: TRBJ2-3
d_call: TRBD2
v_call: TRBV19
clone_size: -
cdr3_nt: TGTGCCAGTAGTCCATGGCGGGGGAGGAGCACAGATACGCAGTATTTT
cdr3_aa: CASSPWRGRSTDTQYF

j_call: TRBJ2-7
d_call: TRBD1
v_call: TRBV14
clone_size: -
cdr3_nt: TGTGCCAGCAGCCAAACGCGACAGGGGATTAAGCACGAGCAGTACTTC
cdr3_aa: CASSQTRQGIKHEQYF